One sample yielded the 26 T cell receptor beta chains listed below, sequenced in a study of sequential checkpoint blockade in melanoma. TCRdb's copy holds only in-frame clones and misses some; the assay was immunoSEQ multiplex PCR. The table includes about 38,000 clones, around nine tenths detected once. Treatment specified: randomized to nivolumab then ipilimumab (arm A) or the reverse (arm B). This material consisted of CD8+ T cells sorted from blood (inferred from file names), taken from a patient given nivolumab and ipilimumab in sequence. All receptors come from a human donor with melanoma.

Only one count was recorded for this clone. This rearrangement joins TRBV2 to TRBJ2-7; TRBD1 is a possible D gene (6 bases). The CDR3 totals 12 residues. Germline lookup yields CDR1 SNHLY and CDR2 FYNNEI. The germline V and J ends were trimmed by 7 bases and 1 base, with 8 bases remaining between them. This chain's CDR3 is CASTGTSYEQYF. The CDR3 nucleotides are TGTGCCAGCACCGGGACATCCTACGAGCAGTACTTC.

The chain carries TRBV9 and TRBJ2-3; 8 bases match TRBD2. This CDR3 is built from 16 residues. The J segment lost 0 bases and the V segment lost 3 bases, leaving 6 bases of the junction unmatched. CDR1 is SGDLS and CDR2 is YYNGEE in the germline V gene. This chain's CDR3 is CASSATSATSTDTQYF. The CDR3 DNA follows: TGTGCCAGCAGCGCGACTAGCGCGACTAGCACAGATACGCAGTATTTT. The whole variable domain, remainder taken from reference TRBV9 and TRBJ2-3, is DSGVTQTPKHLITATGQRVTLRCSPRSGDLSVYWYQQSLDQGLQFLIQYYNGEERAKGNILERFSAQQFPDLHSELNLSSLELGDSALYFCASSATSATSTDTQYFGPGTRLTVL.

The sample holds one count of this clone. This rearrangement joins TRBV7-2 to TRBJ1-1; 7 nucleotides align to TRBD1. With V trimmed by 1 base and J by 1 base, 6 bases remained unmatched. The CDR3 has 16 amino acids. Germline CDR1 is SGHTA and CDR2 is FQGNSA. The CDR3 loop reads CASSLGEQGRNTEAFF. For the CDR3, the DNA is TGTGCCAGCAGCTTAGGTGAACAGGGGAGGAACACTGAAGCTTTCTTT.

This chain uses TRBV27 with TRBJ1-2, with D unresolved. This CDR3 contains 16 residues. Trimming cost V 2 bases and J 6 bases, with 19 bases left between them. Germline V gives CDR1 MNHEY, CDR2 SMNVEV (reference sequence). CDR3 in DNA: TGTGCCAGCAGTTTAGCTTTATCGACAATCCCCCATGGCTACACCTTC. Translation: CASSLALSTIPHGYTF.

This rearrangement joins TRBV27 to TRBJ2-7, with 7 bases fitting TRBD2. The J segment lost 7 bases and the V segment lost 3 bases, leaving 6 bases of the junction unmatched. Germline CDR1 reads MNHEY; CDR2 reads SMNVEV (reference sequence). There are 13 residues in the CDR3. The CDR3 spells CASSFGGGLEQYF. CDR3 nucleotide sequence: TGTGCCAGCAGTTTTGGGGGGGGTTTAGAGCAGTACTTC.

V usage is TRBV5-1 and J usage is TRBJ2-2, with D possibly being TRBD1 (7 bases). Looked up from germline, CDR1 is SGHRS and CDR2 is YFSETQ. The CDR3 contains 19 residues. Between the trimmed V and J ends, which lost 3 bases and 3 bases, there was a span of 24 bases. In nucleotides, the CDR3 is TGCGCCAGCAGCTCCCCCGCGCTGGCGGGGCAGGGGGACACCGGGGAGCTGTTTTTT. This sequence encodes CASSSPALAGQGDTGELFF.

The V and J genes are TRBV6-6 and TRBJ2-7; D not resolved. The V and J ends lost 6 bases and 1 base respectively, with 10 bases between them. Germline V CDR1 and CDR2: MNHNY, SVGAGI (reference sequence). The CDR3 sequence is 13 residues long. The CDR3 region has the DNA TGTGCCAGCAGACCCACAGCTTCCTACGAGCAGTACTTC. Translated, it gives CASRPTASYEQYF.

The chain combines TRBV7-9 with TRBJ2-1, with 9 bases that match TRBD2. CDR1 SEHNR and CDR2 FQNEAQ come from the germline V gene (reference sequence). The CDR3 sequence is 15 residues long. V was pared by 5 bases and J by 3 bases, with 5 bases of the junction left unmatched. The CDR3 sequence is CASSGGLAVYNEQFF. CDR3 nucleotide sequence: TGTGCCAGCAGCGGGGGACTAGCAGTCTACAATGAGCAGTTCTTC.

The chain is built from TRBV28 and TRBJ2-3; a possible D gene is TRBD2 (5 bases). Trimming removed 3 bases from V and 5 bases from J, with 21 bases in between. From germline, CDR1 is MDHEN and CDR2 SYDVKM. This CDR3 region has 17 residues. The CDR3: CASSLGRLAPLRDTQYF. The CDR3 region has the DNA TGTGCCAGCAGTTTGGGGAGATTAGCACCCCTCCGAGATACGCAGTATTTT.

V is TRBV28 and J is TRBJ2-1; TRBD2 aligns across 13 bases. Trimming took 5 bases from V and 10 from J; bases not matched to a gene: 5. CDR1 and CDR2 from the germline V gene are MDHEN and SYDVKM. There are 14 residues in the CDR3. CDR3 bases: TGTGCCAGCAGTGCCAGACTAGCGGGAGGCGAGCAGTTCTTC. Protein product: CASSARLAGGEQFF.

The chain carries TRBV14 and TRBJ2-1; no reliable D call. V was clipped by 3 bases and J by 4 bases, with 4 bases between them. This CDR3 comprises 12 residues. Germline V gene data show CDR1 as SGHDN and CDR2 as FVKESK. This CDR3 reads CASSQTYNEQFF. The CDR3, as DNA: TGTGCCAGCAGCCAGACTTACAATGAGCAGTTCTTC. The whole variable domain, filled in from reference TRBV14 and TRBJ2-1, reads EAGVTQFPSHSVIEKGQTVTLRCDPISGHDNLYWYRRVMGKEIKFLLHFVKESKQDESGMPNNRFLAERTGGTYSTLKVQPAELEDSGVYFCASSQTYNEQFFGPGTRLTVL.

The rearrangement joins TRBV5-6 to TRBJ2-7; the D is unclear. The CDR3 sequence is 12 residues long. Trimming removed 4 bases from V and 7 bases from J, with 12 bases in between. Germline values: CDR1 SGHDT, CDR2 YYEEEE. This CDR3 is CASSSPGREQYV. The DNA for the CDR3 is TGTGCCAGCAGCAGCCCAGGACGGGAGCAGTACGTC.

The V and J genes are TRBV7-9 and TRBJ1-4, with 8 bases identical to TRBD1. This CDR3 contains 17 residues. V lost 4 bases and J lost 3; bases outside the gene matches: 10. In germline, CDR1 is SEHNR, CDR2 FQNEAQ (reference sequence). The CDR3, as DNA: TGTGCCAGCAGCTCGCAGGGGGCTGGTGATCCTAATGAAAAACTGTTTTTT. Protein: CASSSQGAGDPNEKLFF.

The chain has TRBV13 and TRBJ2-7, with 13 positions matching TRBD2. The CDR3 length is 15 residues. V was clipped by 4 bases and J by 2 bases; unmatched bases: 2. Germline V CDR1 and CDR2: PRHDT, FYEKMQ (reference sequence). Written as DNA, the CDR3 is TGTGCCAGCAGCTCGGGACTAGCGGGACCCTACGAGCAGTACGTC. It specifies CASSSGLAGPYEQYV.

This chain links TRBV7-3 with TRBJ2-6; TRBD1 agrees at 12 bases. CDR1 and CDR2 (germline): SGHTA, FQGTGA. This CDR3 has 21 residues. Unmatched junction bases numbered 12, after V lost 2 bases and J lost 1 base. The CDR3 sequence is CASSLLWYRGQGASGANVLTF. In nucleotides, the CDR3 is TGTGCCAGCAGCTTATTATGGTATAGGGGACAGGGGGCGTCTGGGGCCAACGTCCTGACTTTC. The variable domain in full, completed from reference TRBV7-3 and TRBJ2-6, reads GAGVSQTPSNKVTEKGKYVELRCDPISGHTALYWYRQSLGQGPEFLIYFQGTGAADDSGLPNDRFFAVRPEGSVSTLKIQRTERGDSAVYLCASSLLWYRGQGASGANVLTFGAGSRLTVL.

This clone was observed once. Other DNA sequences in this sample translate to the same CDR3. V is TRBV9 and J is TRBJ2-7, with 7 bases fitting TRBD2. J gave up 0 bases and V 3 bases, and 3 bases lay outside the gene matches. CDR3 size: 14 residues. CDR1 is SGDLS, CDR2 YYNGEE, per germline. The CDR3 spells CASSAGGSSYEQYF. CDR3 nucleotide sequence: TGTGCCAGCAGCGCCGGGGGGAGCTCCTACGAGCAGTACTTC.

The rearrangement uses TRBV7-3 and TRBJ2-1; weak D call: TRBD2 (5 bases). CDR1 and CDR2 (germline): SGHTA, FQGTGA. The CDR3 extends over 13 amino acids. V dropped 3 bases and J dropped 3 bases, with 6 bases sitting between them. The CDR3 DNA follows: TGTGCCAGCAGCTTTGAGGGCTACAATGAGCAGTTCTTC. Its translation: CASSFEGYNEQFF.

This sequence joins TRBV10-3 and TRBJ2-3; 7 bases agree with TRBD2. V trimming: 3 bases; J trimming: 4 bases; junction bases outside the gene matches: 4. The CDR3 covers 14 residues. Germline V lookup: CDR1 ENHRY, CDR2 SYGVKD. CDR3 sequence reads: CAISDAGDADTQYF. The CDR3, as DNA: TGTGCCATCAGTGACGCGGGAGACGCAGATACGCAGTATTTT.

The chain uses TRBV10-3 and TRBJ2-2; TRBD1 matches at 10 bases. This CDR3 contains 14 residues. The junction had 3 bases not matched to a gene; V was cut back by 4 bases and J by 7 bases. Germline CDR1 is ENHRY and CDR2 is SYGVKD. CDR3 DNA sequence: TGTGCCATCAGTGGACAGGGGGCTTACGGGGAGCTGTTTTTT. Translation: CAISGQGAYGELFF.

The chain joins TRBV29-1 to TRBJ1-1, with 9 nucleotides matching TRBD1. The CDR3 covers 13 residues. V lost 7 bases, J lost 2 bases, and 5 bases stayed unmatched. CDR1 is SQVTM and CDR2 is ANQGSEA in the germline V gene. CDR3 DNA: TGCAGCGCATGGACAGGGGACAACACTGAAGCTTTCTTT. Translation gives CSAWTGDNTEAFF.

The V and J genes are TRBV7-3 and TRBJ2-3, with TRBD1 as a possible D gene (7 bases). Trimming took 4 bases from V and 1 from J, leaving 24 bases between them. The CDR3 is 19 residues long. CDR1 is SGHTA and CDR2 is FQGTGA in the germline V gene. CDR3 residues: CASSSPGRGVSYGTDTQYF. CDR3 bases: TGTGCCAGCAGCTCTCCCGGCAGGGGGGTCTCTTATGGCACAGATACGCAGTATTTT.

The CDR3 DNA sequence: TGTGCCACCAGCAGCCAAACAGAGTCTGGAAACACCATATATTTT. Its protein is CATSSQTESGNTIYF. This chain connects TRBV15 to TRBJ1-3; D remains unclear. CDR3 length: 15 amino acids. Trimming pared 3 bases from V and 1 base from J, leaving 10 bases between. Germline loops: CDR1 LNHNV, CDR2 YYDKDF (reference sequence).

The rearrangement uses TRBV10-1 and TRBJ2-1, with D maybe TRBD2 (7 bases). This CDR3 is built from 17 residues. The V and J ends lost 5 bases and 1 base respectively, with 18 bases between them. The germline CDR1 and CDR2 sequences are WNHNN and SYGVQD (reference sequence). The CDR3 DNA is TGCGCCAGCAGTTTCCGGGGGGCGGGGGATTCCTACAATGAGCAGTTCTTC. This sequence encodes CASSFRGAGDSYNEQFF.

This clone was found once. V usage is TRBV28 and J usage is TRBJ2-7, with 10 bases aligning to TRBD1. Unmatched junction bases numbered 5, after V lost 3 bases and J lost 3 bases. Germline V gene lookup returns CDR1 MDHEN and CDR2 SYDVKM. CDR3 length: 15 residues. The CDR3: CASSFLWTGGYEQYF. In nucleotides, the CDR3 is TGTGCCAGCAGTTTCCTTTGGACAGGGGGCTACGAGCAGTACTTC. The full variable domain, with the rest looked up from reference TRBV28 and TRBJ2-7, is DVKVTQSSRYLVKRTGEKVFLECVQDMDHENMFWYRQDPGLGLRLIYFSYDVKMKEKGDIPEGYSVSREKKERFSLILESASTNQTSMYLCASSFLWTGGYEQYFGPGTRLTVT.

The rearrangement uses TRBV27 and TRBJ2-1, with 10 bases identical to TRBD2. The CDR3 consists of 16 residues. Germline CDR1 reads MNHEY; CDR2 reads SMNVEV (reference sequence). Trimming at V came to 7 bases and at J to 0 bases, leaving 6 bases not matched to a gene. CDR3 nucleotide sequence: TGTGCCAGCACCGGCCGACTAGCGGGCTCCTACAATGAGCAGTTCTTC. This encodes CASTGRLAGSYNEQFF.

This chain connects TRBV4-3 to TRBJ2-3; 7 positions match TRBD2. The CDR3 spans 14 residues. Unmatched junction bases numbered 3, after V lost 6 bases and J lost 0 bases. Germline CDR1 reads LGHNA; CDR2 reads YSLEER. This CDR3 is CASSHGGSTDTQYF. The DNA for the CDR3 is TGCGCCAGCAGTCACGGGGGGAGCACAGATACGCAGTATTTT.